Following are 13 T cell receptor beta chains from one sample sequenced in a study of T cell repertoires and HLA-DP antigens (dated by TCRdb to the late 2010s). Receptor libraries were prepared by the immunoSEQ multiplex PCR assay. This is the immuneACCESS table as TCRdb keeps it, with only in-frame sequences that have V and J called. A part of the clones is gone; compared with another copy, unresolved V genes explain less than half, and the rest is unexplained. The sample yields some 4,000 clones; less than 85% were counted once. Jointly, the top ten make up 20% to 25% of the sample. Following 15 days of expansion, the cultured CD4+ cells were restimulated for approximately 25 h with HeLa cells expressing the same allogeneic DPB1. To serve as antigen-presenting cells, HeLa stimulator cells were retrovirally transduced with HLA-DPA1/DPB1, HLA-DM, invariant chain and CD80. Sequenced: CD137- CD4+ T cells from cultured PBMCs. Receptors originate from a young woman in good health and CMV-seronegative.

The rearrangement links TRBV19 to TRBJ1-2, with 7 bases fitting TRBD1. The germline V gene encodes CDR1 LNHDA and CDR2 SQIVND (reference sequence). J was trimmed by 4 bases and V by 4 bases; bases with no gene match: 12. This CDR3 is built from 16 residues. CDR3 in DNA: TGTGCCAGTAGTACCCGGGACAGATTGAGATCCTATGGCTACACCTTC. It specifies CASSTRDRLRSYGYTF.

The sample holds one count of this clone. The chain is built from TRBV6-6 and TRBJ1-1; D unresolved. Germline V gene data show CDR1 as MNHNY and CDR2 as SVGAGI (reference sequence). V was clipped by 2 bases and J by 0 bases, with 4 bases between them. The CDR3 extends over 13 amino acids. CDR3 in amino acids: CASSYGMNTEAFF. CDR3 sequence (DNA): TGTGCCAGCAGTTACGGGATGAACACTGAAGCTTTCTTT.

The CDR3 reads CASERSRTDTQYF. Here the CDR3 DNA reads TGTGCCAGTGAGCGAAGCCGCACAGATACGCAGTATTTT. V gene TRBV19 combines with J gene TRBJ2-3; D not certain. The CDR3 consists of 13 residues. Germline V CDR1 and CDR2: LNHDA, SQIVND (reference sequence). V lost 8 bases, J lost 1 base, and 10 bases lay in between.

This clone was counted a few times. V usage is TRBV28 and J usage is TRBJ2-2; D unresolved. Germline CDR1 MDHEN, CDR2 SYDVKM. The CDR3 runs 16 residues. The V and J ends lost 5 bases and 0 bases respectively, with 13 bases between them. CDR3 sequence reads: CASSEARASNTGELFF. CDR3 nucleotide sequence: TGTGCCAGCAGTGAAGCCCGGGCCTCGAACACCGGGGAGCTGTTTTTT.

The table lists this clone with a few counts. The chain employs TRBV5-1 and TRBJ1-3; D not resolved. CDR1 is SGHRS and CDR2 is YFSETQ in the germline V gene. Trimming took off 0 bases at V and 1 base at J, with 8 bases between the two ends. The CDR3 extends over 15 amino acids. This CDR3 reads CASSLELASGNTIYF. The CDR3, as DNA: TGCGCCAGCAGCTTGGAGTTGGCATCTGGAAACACCATATATTTT. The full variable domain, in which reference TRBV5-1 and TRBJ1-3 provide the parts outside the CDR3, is KAGVTQTPRYLIKTRGQQVTLSCSPISGHRSVSWYQQTPGQGLQFLFEYFSETQRNKGNFPGRFSGRQFSNSRSEMNVSTLELGDSALYLCASSLELASGNTIYFGEGSWLTVV.

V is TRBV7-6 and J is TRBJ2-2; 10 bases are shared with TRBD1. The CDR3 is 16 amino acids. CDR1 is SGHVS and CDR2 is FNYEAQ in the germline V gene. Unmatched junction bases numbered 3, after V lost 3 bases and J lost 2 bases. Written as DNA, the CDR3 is TGTGCCAGCAGCTTCGGGACAGGGGCCAACACCGGGGAGCTGTTTTTT. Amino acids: CASSFGTGANTGELFF. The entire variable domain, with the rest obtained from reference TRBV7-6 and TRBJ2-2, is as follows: GAGVSQSPRYKVTKRGQDVALRCDPISGHVSLYWYRQALGQGPEFLTYFNYEAQQDKSGLPNDRFSAERPEGSISTLTIQRTEQRDSAMYRCASSFGTGANTGELFFGEGSRLTVL.

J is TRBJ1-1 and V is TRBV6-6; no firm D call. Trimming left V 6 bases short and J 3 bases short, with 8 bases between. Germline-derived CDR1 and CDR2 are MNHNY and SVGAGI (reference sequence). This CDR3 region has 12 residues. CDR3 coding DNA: TGTGCCAGCAGGACGACCGACACTGAAGCTTTCTTT. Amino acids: CASRTTDTEAFF.

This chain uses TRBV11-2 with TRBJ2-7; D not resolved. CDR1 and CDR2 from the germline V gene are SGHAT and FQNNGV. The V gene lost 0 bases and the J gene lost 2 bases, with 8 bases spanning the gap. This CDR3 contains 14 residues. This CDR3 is CASSLEDGTYEQYF. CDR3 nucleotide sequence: TGTGCCAGCAGCTTAGAGGACGGAACCTACGAGCAGTACTTC.

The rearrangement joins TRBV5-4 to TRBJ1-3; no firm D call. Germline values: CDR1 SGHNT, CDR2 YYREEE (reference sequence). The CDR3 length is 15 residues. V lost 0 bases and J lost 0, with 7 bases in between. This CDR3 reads CASSLGGNSGNTIYF. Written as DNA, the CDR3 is TGTGCCAGCAGCTTGGGAGGCAACTCTGGAAACACCATATATTTT.

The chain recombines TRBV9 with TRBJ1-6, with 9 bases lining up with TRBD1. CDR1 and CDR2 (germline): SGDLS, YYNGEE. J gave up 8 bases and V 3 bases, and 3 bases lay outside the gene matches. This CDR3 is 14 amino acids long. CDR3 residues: CASSAQGAYSPLHF. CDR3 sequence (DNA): TGTGCCAGCAGCGCACAGGGGGCGTATTCACCCCTCCACTTT.

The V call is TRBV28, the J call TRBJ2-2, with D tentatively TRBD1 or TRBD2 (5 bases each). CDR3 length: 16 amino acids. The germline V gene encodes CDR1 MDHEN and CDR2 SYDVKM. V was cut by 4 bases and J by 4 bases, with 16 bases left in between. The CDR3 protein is CASSSSRGVPTGELFF. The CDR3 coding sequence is TGTGCCAGCAGTTCCTCACGGGGCGTCCCCACCGGGGAGCTGTTTTTT. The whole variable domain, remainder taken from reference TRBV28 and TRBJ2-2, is DVKVTQSSRYLVKRTGEKVFLECVQDMDHENMFWYRQDPGLGLRLIYFSYDVKMKEKGDIPEGYSVSREKKERFSLILESASTNQTSMYLCASSSSRGVPTGELFFGEGSRLTVL.

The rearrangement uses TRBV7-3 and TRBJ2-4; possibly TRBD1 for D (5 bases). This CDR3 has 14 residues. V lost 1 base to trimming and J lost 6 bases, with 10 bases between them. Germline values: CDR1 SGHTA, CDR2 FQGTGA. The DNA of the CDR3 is TGTGCCAGCAGCTTAAATCAGGGTGTAAACATTCAGTACTTC. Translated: CASSLNQGVNIQYF.

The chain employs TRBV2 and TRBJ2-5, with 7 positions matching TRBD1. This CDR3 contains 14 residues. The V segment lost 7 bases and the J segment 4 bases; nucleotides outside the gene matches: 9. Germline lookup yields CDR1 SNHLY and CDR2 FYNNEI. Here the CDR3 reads CASIWDRVGETQYF. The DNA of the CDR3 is TGTGCCAGCATCTGGGACAGAGTCGGAGAGACCCAGTACTTC.